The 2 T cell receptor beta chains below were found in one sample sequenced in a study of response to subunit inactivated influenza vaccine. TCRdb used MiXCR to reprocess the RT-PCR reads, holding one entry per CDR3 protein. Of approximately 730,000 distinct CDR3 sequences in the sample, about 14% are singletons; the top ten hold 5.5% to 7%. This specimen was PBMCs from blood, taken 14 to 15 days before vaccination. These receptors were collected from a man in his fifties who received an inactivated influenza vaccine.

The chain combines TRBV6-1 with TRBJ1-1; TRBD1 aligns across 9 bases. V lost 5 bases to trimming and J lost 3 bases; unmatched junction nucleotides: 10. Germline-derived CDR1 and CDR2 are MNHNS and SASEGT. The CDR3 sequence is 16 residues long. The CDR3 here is CASSKIDRGVDTEAFF. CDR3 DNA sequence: TGTGCCAGCAGTAAAATAGACAGGGGGGTAGACACTGAAGCTTTCTTT.

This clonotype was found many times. In DNA, the CDR3 is TGCAGTGCTTTTACTCCAGGGATCCGACAGCCCCAGCATTTT. Its protein product is CSAFTPGIRQPQHF. The chain combines TRBV20-1 with TRBJ1-5; perhaps TRBD1 as D (5 bases). Deletions cut 5 bases from V and 7 bases from J, with 18 bases between. The CDR3 has 14 residues. CDR1 is DFQATT and CDR2 is SNEGSKA in the germline V gene (reference sequence).